Each of the 11 T cell receptor beta chains below was sequenced from the same sample in a study of CD8+ T cells in alopecia areata (dated by TCRdb to the late 2010s). Libraries were prepared through the immunoSEQ multiplex PCR assay. RNA was extracted from all samples and reverse transcribed into cDNA, which served as template for TCR sequencing. TCRdb provides this immuneACCESS table in a form limited to in-frame rearrangements. Some clones are lacking; in checked studies, under half of them reflect an unresolved V gene, and why the rest are absent is not known. The sample includes 120,000 to 150,000 clones, with roughly 58% observed a single time. 36% of the sample is taken by the ten largest. Sequenced material: CD8+ T cells sorted from blood. These receptors were collected from a human donor in good health.

This chain connects TRBV2 to TRBJ2-1, with TRBD1 identical over 7 bases. CDR1 SNHLY and CDR2 FYNNEI come from the germline V gene. J gave up 4 bases and V 5 bases, and 8 bases lay outside the gene matches. The CDR3 runs 15 residues. The CDR3 bases are TGTGCCAGCAGTTCAGGGGACAGATCGTACAATGAGCAGTTCTTC. Its translation: CASSSGDRSYNEQFF.

This clone was picked up a small number of times. The chain carries TRBV29-1 and TRBJ2-2; perhaps TRBD2 as D (6 bases). The V gene lost 7 bases and the J gene lost 5 bases, with 14 bases spanning the gap. This CDR3 is built from 13 residues. In germline, CDR1 is SQVTM, CDR2 ANQGSEA. The CDR3: CSASWGETGELFF. The CDR3 nucleotides are TGCAGCGCCTCATGGGGGGAGACCGGGGAGCTGTTTTTT.

The rearrangement uses TRBV15 and TRBJ2-6; perhaps D is TRBD1 or TRBD2 (5 bases each). Trimming cost V 3 bases and J 2 bases, with 14 bases left between them. Germline assignment: CDR1 LNHNV and CDR2 YYDKDF (reference sequence). The CDR3 is 17 residues long. The CDR3, as DNA: TGTGCCACCAGCAGCTACGACTTGGGGGCTGGGGCCAACGTCCTGACTTTC. Protein sequence: CATSSYDLGAGANVLTF.

The chain couples TRBV27 to TRBJ2-1; 7 positions match TRBD2. The V and J ends lost 5 bases and 4 bases, in that order; junction bases with no gene match: 2. The CDR3 consists of 13 residues. CDR1 MNHEY and CDR2 SMNVEV come from the germline V gene (reference sequence). The DNA for the CDR3 is TGTGCCAGCAGTCCAGCGGGGTACAATGAGCAGTTCTTC. This translates into CASSPAGYNEQFF.

The chain has TRBV11-2 and TRBJ2-5, with a weak D call TRBD1 (6 bases). There are 16 residues in the CDR3. With 1 base removed from V and 3 bases from J, the gap between germline ends came to 15 bases. From germline, CDR1 is SGHAT and CDR2 FQNNGV. CDR3: CASSLGYRVGEETQYF. CDR3 in DNA: TGTGCCAGCAGCTTAGGATACAGGGTCGGGGAAGAGACCCAGTACTTC.

The chain carries TRBV7-9 and TRBJ2-1; TRBD1 matches at 8 bases. The V segment lost 6 bases and the J segment 4 bases; nucleotides outside the gene matches: 2. The CDR3 has 13 amino acids. CDR1 SEHNR and CDR2 FQNEAQ come from the germline V gene (reference sequence). The CDR3 region is CASSWTGYNEQFF. CDR3 nucleotide sequence: TGTGCCAGCAGTTGGACAGGGTACAATGAGCAGTTCTTC.

CDR3 in amino acids: CASSLPGTKNTGELFF. As DNA, the CDR3 is TGTGCCAGCAGCTTACCGGGGACAAAGAACACCGGGGAGCTGTTTTTT. This chain joins TRBV7-9 and TRBJ2-2; D is possibly TRBD1 (6 bases). The length of the CDR3 is 16 residues. Trimming stripped 2 bases from V and 1 base from J, with 11 bases between. From germline, CDR1 is SEHNR and CDR2 FQNEAQ (reference sequence).

V gene TRBV19 combines with J gene TRBJ2-7; the D is unclear. The CDR3 is 13 residues long. V shed 5 bases and J shed 0 bases, with 8 bases lying between them. Per germline, CDR1 LNHDA and CDR2 SQIVND (reference sequence). Here the CDR3 DNA reads TGTGCCAGTAGTTTCGGCGGCTCCTACGAGCAGTACTTC. Its translation: CASSFGGSYEQYF.

This clone has just a few counts. The rearrangement joins TRBV4-2 to TRBJ2-2; D unresolved. In germline, CDR1 is LGHNA, CDR2 YNFKEQ. The CDR3 has 14 residues. V gave up 0 bases and J gave up 5 bases, with 7 bases separating them. Written as DNA, the CDR3 is TGTGCCAGCAGCCAAGAAGGGCGTACCGGGGAGCTGTTTTTT. Its protein product is CASSQEGRTGELFF.

The chain carries TRBV10-2 and TRBJ2-5; D gene unclear. The CDR3 has 13 amino acids. V lost 3 bases and J lost 5, with 10 bases in between. CDR1 and CDR2 (germline): WSHSY, SAAADI. CDR3 coding DNA: TGCGCCAGCAGTGACGGTAGTTGGGAGACCCAGTACTTC. Protein: CASSDGSWETQYF.

The genes are TRBV4-1 and TRBJ2-7; D is undetermined. Germline V gene sequence: CDR1 MGHRA, CDR2 YSYEKL. The CDR3 consists of 16 residues. The V and J ends lost 1 base and 5 bases respectively, with 18 bases between them. Here the CDR3 reads CASSQVWLRDIHEQYF. In DNA, the CDR3 is TGCGCCAGCAGCCAAGTATGGTTGAGAGATATCCACGAGCAGTACTTC.